This T cell receptor (beta chain) came from a study of T cells in Graves' hyperthyroidism and ophthalmopathy. Whole-study context: Peripheral blood was acquired at first diagnosis, ahead of any therapy whatsoever. Notes on the study in general: The majority of expanded thyroid clonotypes above 0.001 also appeared in blood.

Researchers took RNA transcripts and amplified the TCR beta CDR3 regions from them. The primer set for the first-round RT-PCR of the TCR CDR3 was HTBI. Each CDR3 protein is one row after TCRdb ran MiXCR on the multiplex PCR reads. Altogether approximately 370,000 distinct CDR3 sequences are present, about 18% being singletons, with the ten largest covering more than 30%. The blood sample dates from first hyperthyroidism diagnosis, preceding any ophthalmopathy symptoms. Trimming pared 6 bases from V and 0 bases from J, leaving 17 bases between. The germline gives CDR1 MDHEN, CDR2 SYDVKM. The CDR3 is made up of 16 amino acids. In this sample, this clonotype turned up many times. Its antigen is currently unknown.

The receptor was derived from a woman aged 25 to 39 with Graves' hyperthyroidism that later progressed to Graves' ophthalmopathy. This chain connects TRBV28 to TRBJ1-2; the D gene is possibly TRBD1 (6 bases). The sequenced sample was blood. CDR3 nucleotides: TGTGCCAGCAGCCATCGGACAGCCCGTTCTAACTATGGCTACACCTTC. It specifies CASSHRTARSNYGYTF.